This T cell receptor (beta chain) was identified in a study of post-analysis software for immune sequencing data. Across the study: Patients with relapsing-remitting, secondary progressive and progressive-relapsing multiple sclerosis courses were all represented. Study-level points and caveats: Higher frequency in patients than in controls was seen for about five TRBV segments, with TRBV5-6, TRBV5-1 and TRBV20-1 among them.

V shed 2 bases and J 0 bases; nucleotides not matched to a gene: 13. The germline gives CDR1 MNHEY, CDR2 SMNVEV (reference sequence). The CDR3 runs to 21 residues. Unique molecular identifiers were present in the TCR beta cDNA libraries. TCRdb called the PCR reads again in MiXCR, with one record for every CDR3 protein. Of hundreds of thousands of distinct CDR3 sequences listed, around 27% are singletons. This clonotype has ten or more counts. The target antigen is unknown. The receptor was isolated from a girl between 5 and 17 years old with multiple sclerosis. The J gene is TRBJ2-5, the V gene TRBV27; the match to TRBD2 covers 15 bases. Sample: blood. CDR3 in amino acids: CASSLDGLAGGRVGDQETQYF. Here the CDR3 DNA reads TGTGCCAGCAGTTTAGATGGACTAGCGGGGGGGCGGGTTGGAGACCAAGAGACCCAGTACTTC.